The 3 T cell receptor beta chains reported below all come from one sample, sequenced in a study of cytomegalovirus exposure and HLA in healthy donors. The PCR ran on 60 Vbeta and 13 Jbeta primers. Assay used: immunoSEQ multiplex PCR; TCRdb lists only in-frame clones, some missing. The table lists over 150,000 clones, roughly 80% of them singletons. The sample taken for sequencing was PBMCs. The source is a woman in her 30s in good health and CMV-seropositive.

This clone was seen a single time. The rearrangement links TRBV28 to TRBJ2-6, with 7 bases aligning to TRBD1. This CDR3 spans 18 amino acids. V was clipped by 4 bases and J by 2 bases; unmatched bases: 11. From germline, CDR1 is MDHEN and CDR2 SYDVKM. CDR3 sequence (DNA): TGTGCCAGCAGTTCAGACAGGGAAGGAAGGGCTGGGGCCAACGTCCTGACTTTC. Its translation is CASSSDREGRAGANVLTF.

The chain is built from TRBV21-1 and TRBJ1-2; TRBD1 is the table's D call and was not checked against the DNA. TRBV21-1 is termed a pseudogene. This CDR3 has 21 residues. The CDR3 loop is CASSKLPKGGFLGVGDYGYTF. CDR3 nucleotides: TGTGCCAGCAGCAAGCTTCCAAAAGGGGGATTTTTGGGGGTAGGTGACTATGGCTACACCTTC.

This chain connects TRBV5-8 to TRBJ2-4; D uncertain. Germline V gene data show CDR1 as SGHTS and CDR2 as YDEGEE. The V gene lost 6 bases and the J gene lost 0 bases, with 7 bases spanning the gap. This CDR3 region has 13 residues. Here the CDR3 reads CASNRGAKNIQYF. The CDR3 DNA is TGTGCCAGCAATAGAGGAGCCAAAAACATTCAGTACTTC.